This TCR beta chain appears in the sequencing data of a study of T-cell reconstitution after alpha-beta-depleted transplantation in children. Unique molecular identifiers were incorporated into the prepared TCRbeta library. TCRdb re-derived calls from the PCR reads in MiXCR, one entry per CDR3 protein. The table has 500,000 or so distinct CDR3 sequences, about 31% seen once; the top ten hold 2% to 2.5%. CDR1 and CDR2 from the germline V gene are SGHRS and YFSETQ. This CDR3 spans 17 amino acids. The V end was cut by 0 bases, the J end by 4 bases, with 16 bases between. The V and J genes are TRBV5-1 and TRBJ2-2; D uncertain. Sequences were derived from PBMCs from the stem cell graft donor, sampled from the stem cell graft. The TCR was taken from a human donor who donated a stem cell graft to a child with aplastic anemia. The CDR3 DNA reads TGCGCCAGCAGCTTGGAGGGCCCGGGTAGGAGCACCGGGGAGCTGTTTTTT. This sequence encodes CASSLEGPGRSTGELFF.